These 28 T cell receptor beta chains were all obtained from the same sample, sequenced in a study of blood T cell repertoires in COVID-19. This table comes from immunoSEQ multiplex PCR, and its TCRdb copy is limited to in-frame clones, with some not included. The sample holds 110,000 to 150,000 clones, roughly 85% seen once. Material for sequencing was peripheral blood. The receptors come from a man aged 45 to 65 with acute or convalescent COVID-19.

This chain connects TRBV7-2 to TRBJ2-7; the D gene is possibly TRBD2 (5 bases). The CDR3 runs 14 residues. Germline CDR1 reads SGHTA; CDR2 reads FQGNSA. With 2 bases removed from V and 3 bases from J, the gap between germline ends came to 11 bases. The CDR3 sequence is CASSLREFGYEQYF. The DNA for the CDR3 is TGTGCCAGCAGCTTAAGGGAGTTCGGCTACGAGCAGTACTTC. Full variable domain (remainder filled in from reference TRBV7-2 and TRBJ2-7): GAGVSQSPSNKVTEKGKDVELRCDPISGHTALYWYRQSLGQGLEFLIYFQGNSAPDKSGLPSDRFSAERTGGSVSTLTIQRTQQEDSAVYLCASSLREFGYEQYFGPGTRLTVT.

This clone was found once. The chain carries TRBV11-1 and TRBJ1-6; 8 bases are a match to TRBD1. V shed 5 bases and J 8 bases; nucleotides not matched to a gene: 5. The CDR3 runs 14 residues. Germline CDR1 SGHAT, CDR2 FQDESV (reference sequence). This CDR3 is CASSGGQGHSPLHF. Written as DNA, the CDR3 is TGTGCCAGCAGCGGAGGACAGGGCCATTCACCCCTCCACTTT. Together with reference TRBV11-1 and TRBJ1-6, the CDR3 gives the full variable domain: EAEVAQSPRYKITEKSQAVAFWCDPISGHATLYWYRQILGQGPELLVQFQDESVVDDSQLPKDRFSAERLKGVDSTLKIQPAELGDSAMYLCASSGGQGHSPLHFGNGTRLTVT.

The chain couples TRBV7-2 to TRBJ2-7; maybe TRBD1 (7 bases). CDR1 is SGHTA and CDR2 is FQGNSA in the germline V gene. The CDR3 sequence is 15 residues long. Between the trimmed V and J ends, which lost 5 bases and 3 bases, there was a span of 17 bases. The CDR3 reads CASSGGGSPLYEQYF. CDR3 nucleotides: TGTGCCAGCAGCGGAGGGGGCTCTCCCCTCTACGAGCAGTACTTC.

This clone was recorded once. This sequence joins TRBV13 and TRBJ2-1, with 12 bases fitting TRBD2. The V segment lost 2 bases and the J segment 6 bases; nucleotides outside the gene matches: 11. CDR1 and CDR2 from the germline V gene are PRHDT and FYEKMQ (reference sequence). The CDR3 extends over 18 amino acids. DNA for the CDR3: TGTGCCAGCAGCTTATGGACTAGCGGGGAGTTTTACCTCAATGAGCAGTTCTTC. It specifies CASSLWTSGEFYLNEQFF.

The gene calls are TRBV27 and TRBJ2-1; TRBD2 matches 11 bases. The CDR3 sequence is 15 residues long. Trimming cost V 2 bases and J 10 bases; bases outside gene matches: 7. Germline V CDR1 and CDR2: MNHEY, SMNVEV (reference sequence). The CDR3 nucleotides are TGTGCCAGCAGTTTACCTAGCGGGAGGCCATCGGAGCAGTTCTTC. It specifies CASSLPSGRPSEQFF.

The chain joins TRBV19 to TRBJ1-1; 8 bases are a match to TRBD1. The CDR3 is 14 amino acids. The germline V gene encodes CDR1 LNHDA and CDR2 SQIVND (reference sequence). V dropped 5 bases and J dropped 5; count of bases not matched to a gene: 7. For the CDR3, the DNA is TGTGCCAGTAGTTTTGGACAGGGTCTGACTGAAGCTTTCTTT. It translates to CASSFGQGLTEAFF.

The chain couples TRBV18 to TRBJ2-7, with D perhaps matching TRBD2 (5 bases). CDR1 and CDR2 (germline): KGHSH, LQKENI. Trimming removed 0 bases at V and 3 bases at J, with 9 bases between. This CDR3 contains 14 residues. CDR3 sequence (DNA): TGTGCCAGCTCACCACCGGGAGTCATCTACGAGCAGTACTTC. This translates into CASSPPGVIYEQYF. The full variable domain, completed using reference TRBV18 and TRBJ2-7, is NAGVMQNPRHLVRRRGQEARLRCSPMKGHSHVYWYRQLPEEGLKFMVYLQKENIIDESGMPKERFSAEFPKEGPSILRIQQVVRGDSAAYFCASSPPGVIYEQYFGPGTRLTVT.

Only a few counts were recorded for this clone. V gene TRBV12-2 combines with J gene TRBJ2-7; the table gives TRBD1 as D, unverified against the DNA. TRBV12-2 is tagged as a pseudogene. The CDR3 is 15 residues long. The DNA of the CDR3 is TGTGCAAGTCGCCCCACCAGGGCGGCGAGGGGGGAGCAGTACTTC. Its translation: CASRPTRAARGEQYF.

The chain couples TRBV4-1 to TRBJ1-1; D remains ambiguous. The CDR3 consists of 11 residues. Germline-derived CDR1 and CDR2 are MGHRA and YSYEKL. Trimming stripped 4 bases from V and 7 bases from J, with 7 bases between. CDR3: CASSLRNEAFF. In DNA, the CDR3 is TGCGCCAGCAGCCTCAGGAATGAAGCTTTCTTT.

CDR3 amino acids: CASSSPSGERNEQFF. In DNA, the CDR3 is TGTGCCAGCAGCTCCCCCTCGGGAGAGAGGAATGAGCAGTTCTTC. This sequence joins TRBV5-4 and TRBJ2-1; a weak D match, TRBD2 (6 bases). V gave up 3 bases and J gave up 7 bases, with 17 bases separating them. The CDR3 has 15 amino acids. The germline V gene has CDR1 SGHNT and CDR2 YYREEE (reference sequence).

Of note for this clone: The sample holds other DNA sequences that translate to the same CDR3. This sequence joins TRBV11-3 and TRBJ1-1, with 7 nucleotides matching TRBD1. Germline V gene sequence: CDR1 SGHNT, CDR2 YENEEA. The CDR3 covers 14 residues. J gave up 6 bases and V 1 base, and 5 bases lay outside the gene matches. The CDR3 region has the DNA TGTGCCAGCAGCTTAGGAGACAGGGTCGCTGAAGCTTTCTTT. Translation: CASSLGDRVAEAFF.

V is TRBV4-2 and J is TRBJ1-2; 7 bases align to TRBD1. Germline values: CDR1 LGHNA, CDR2 YNFKEQ. J gave up 5 bases and V 0 bases, and 6 bases lay outside the gene matches. This CDR3 is built from 15 residues. CDR3 loop: CASSQEISRGYGYTF. CDR3 DNA: TGTGCCAGCAGCCAAGAAATAAGCAGGGGGTATGGCTACACCTTC.

This clone was recorded once. The chain couples TRBV29-1 to TRBJ2-7; 9 bases line up with TRBD1. Per germline, CDR1 SQVTM and CDR2 ANQGSEA. The CDR3 is made up of 15 amino acids. The ends lost 3 bases at V and 0 bases at J; junction bases unmatched: 6. This CDR3 reads CSVDRVQGASYEQYF. CDR3 nucleotides: TGCAGCGTTGATAGGGTACAGGGGGCCTCCTACGAGCAGTACTTC.

Comments on this clone: One end of the junction does not line up with germline, which may come from a read error. The gene calls are TRBV6-6 and TRBJ2-4; 9 positions match TRBD1. Germline CDR1 and CDR2: MNHNY and SVGAGI (reference sequence). The CDR3 is 14 residues long. The CDR3: CASSLRGVPGQGGF. DNA of the CDR3: TGTGCCAGCAGTCTGAGGGGGGTCCCGGGACAGGGTGGTTTC.

DNA of the CDR3: TGTGCCAGTAGTATCATCGGTAGGGACAGGGTTTGGGACACTGAAGCTTTCTTT. It specifies CASSIIGRDRVWDTEAFF. V usage is TRBV19 and J usage is TRBJ1-1, with 9 bases fitting TRBD1. The CDR3 length is 18 residues. The germline CDR1 and CDR2 sequences are LNHDA and SQIVND (reference sequence). The trim removed 3 bases at V and 3 bases at J, leaving 14 bases unmatched. Looking up the rest from reference TRBV19 and TRBJ1-1 gives the full variable domain: DGGITQSPKYLFRKEGQNVTLSCEQNLNHDAMYWYRQDPGQGLRLIYYSQIVNDFQKGDIAEGYSVSREKKESFPLTVTSAQKNPTAFYLCASSIIGRDRVWDTEAFFGQGTRLTVV.

This chain joins TRBV25-1 and TRBJ1-1, with 7 bases that match TRBD1. The V and J ends lost 1 base and 11 bases, in that order; junction bases with no gene match: 7. Germline CDR1 MGHDK, CDR2 SYGVNS. This CDR3 spans 13 amino acids. In nucleotides, the CDR3 is TGTGCCAGCAGTGAATGGGACAGCCACGACGCTTTCTTT. Encoded protein: CASSEWDSHDAFF.

The chain combines TRBV12-3 or TRBV12-4 with TRBJ2-5, with D possibly being TRBD2 (6 bases). The germline V and J ends were trimmed by 7 bases and 5 bases, with 11 bases remaining between them. This CDR3 has 12 residues. CDR3 DNA: TGTGCCAGCACTAGCGCGATGGAGACCCAGTACTTC. It is translated as CASTSAMETQYF.

CDR3 region: CASGLLNTGYEQYF. In nucleotides, the CDR3 is TGTGCTAGTGGTTTGCTCAACACAGGGTACGAGCAGTACTTC. The rearrangement joins TRBV12-5 to TRBJ2-7, with a tentative D call TRBD1 (6 bases). The CDR3 runs to 14 residues. CDR1 is LGHNT and CDR2 is FRNRAP in the germline V gene. V gave up 2 bases and J gave up 4 bases, with 12 bases separating them.

This chain joins TRBV2 and TRBJ2-4, with D possibly TRBD2 on 6 matching bases. Germline CDR1 SNHLY, CDR2 FYNNEI. The CDR3 runs to 19 residues. V lost 2 bases and J lost 3, with 23 bases in between. DNA of the CDR3: TGTGCCAGCAGTGAAAATTTGGGGTGGGGAGCGGGCCGCAAAAACATTCAGTACTTC. It translates to CASSENLGWGAGRKNIQYF. Supplemented by reference TRBV2 and TRBJ2-4, the full variable domain reads EPEVTQTPSHQVTQMGQEVILRCVPISNHLYFYWYRQILGQKVEFLVSFYNNEISEKSEIFDDQFSVERPDGSNFTLKIRSTKLEDSAMYFCASSENLGWGAGRKNIQYFGAGTRLSVL.

The chain joins TRBV6-5 to TRBJ1-4, with no clear D. Trimming cost V 6 bases and J 7 bases, with 6 bases left between them. Germline loops: CDR1 MNHEY, CDR2 SVGAGI. The CDR3 consists of 11 residues. CDR3 sequence reads: CASRLGEKLFF. DNA for the CDR3: TGTGCCAGCAGGCTAGGTGAAAAACTGTTTTTT.

The chain links TRBV30 to TRBJ1-4, with 9 nucleotides matching TRBD1. Per the germline V gene, CDR1 is GTSNPN and CDR2 is SVGIG (reference sequence). The CDR3 is 14 residues long. Trimming took 3 bases from V and 7 from J; bases not matched to a gene: 6. The CDR3 region is CAWRGDREVEKLFF. Here the CDR3 DNA reads TGTGCCTGGAGGGGGGACAGGGAAGTTGAAAAACTGTTTTTT.

This clone was picked up one time. The chain uses TRBV29-1 and TRBJ2-3, with 10 bases that match TRBD2. Germline V lookup: CDR1 SQVTM, CDR2 ANQGSEA. The trim removed 4 bases at V and 4 bases at J, leaving 8 bases unmatched. The CDR3 has 15 residues. The CDR3 bases are TGCAGCGTTGTACAGCGGGGGGGCATCGCAGATACGCAGTATTTT. This encodes CSVVQRGGIADTQYF.

V usage is TRBV5-1 and J usage is TRBJ1-1; TRBD1 is a possible D gene (5 bases). Germline assignment: CDR1 SGHRS and CDR2 YFSETQ. The germline V and J ends were trimmed by 0 bases and 8 bases, with 20 bases remaining between them. The CDR3 is 16 amino acids. This CDR3 is CASSLAVRQSRTEAFF. The DNA of the CDR3 is TGCGCCAGCAGCTTGGCCGTTAGACAGAGCCGAACCGAAGCTTTCTTT.

This clone has a single count. This chain connects TRBV19 to TRBJ1-6, with D tentatively TRBD1 (6 bases). The CDR3 totals 16 residues. Germline CDR1 is LNHDA and CDR2 is SQIVND (reference sequence). Trimming removed 0 bases from V and 10 bases from J, with 16 bases in between. In DNA, the CDR3 is TGTGCCAGTAGTATAGAACCAGGGGCCATTGGGTCACCCCTCCACTTT. Translating it yields CASSIEPGAIGSPLHF.

The V call is TRBV12-3 or TRBV12-4, the J call TRBJ2-1, with unresolved D. CDR3 size: 13 residues. Trimming pared 3 bases from V and 5 bases from J, leaving 8 bases between. Here the CDR3 reads CASSFGRNNEQFF. The CDR3 DNA is TGTGCCAGCAGTTTTGGCAGGAACAATGAGCAGTTCTTC.

The chain joins TRBV15 to TRBJ1-3; D call uncertain. Trimming removed 0 bases at V and 6 bases at J, with 3 bases between. Germline assignment: CDR1 LNHNV and CDR2 YYDKDF (reference sequence). This CDR3 is built from 12 residues. This CDR3 reads CATSRDINTIYF. The CDR3 nucleotides read TGTGCCACCAGCAGAGATATAAACACCATATATTTT.

The V and J genes are TRBV19 and TRBJ2-7, with 10 bases aligning to TRBD1. The CDR3 extends over 16 amino acids. The germline V gene encodes CDR1 LNHDA and CDR2 SQIVND (reference sequence). With V trimmed by 5 bases and J by 3 bases, 10 bases remained unmatched. This CDR3 is CASSSQGQGKDYEQYF. For the CDR3, the DNA is TGTGCCAGTAGTTCCCAGGGACAGGGGAAAGACTACGAGCAGTACTTC.

The chain has TRBV12-5 and TRBJ1-5; 11 bases are shared with TRBD1. The V gene's germline CDR1 is LGHNT and CDR2 FRNRAP. J lost 0 bases, V lost 1 base, and 11 bases had no gene match. The CDR3 loop spans 20 amino acids. CDR3 nucleotide sequence: TGTGCTAGTGGTTTGGACCCTAAGGGACAGGGGGGACATAGCAATCAGCCCCAGCATTTT. It translates to CASGLDPKGQGGHSNQPQHF.